Sequencing of this T cell receptor beta chain was carried out in a study of blood T cell repertoires in COVID-19. In the study overall: Donors in the United States, Italy and Spain gave samples during acute or convalescent COVID-19. The cDNA or gDNA used as material had been derived from T cells, B-cell-depleted T cells, or PBMCs.

This CDR3 region has 14 residues. Germline CDR1 and CDR2: MNHEY and SVGAGI. Trimming shortened V by 2 bases and J by 2 bases, and 9 bases separated the two germline ends. In the authors' methods: Amplification of reference gene primers provided the estimated nucleated cell counts. TCRdb's copy holds only in-frame clones and misses some; the assay was immunoSEQ multiplex PCR. V and J calls plus clone size are reproduced from that table; the DNA served to infer D and trimming. This sample has some 65,000 clones, with around 93% found just once. Sequencing was carried out using peripheral blood. This rearrangement joins TRBV6-5 to TRBJ1-2; the D is unclear. This clonotype was obtained from a man aged 65-85 years with active COVID-19. The DNA of the CDR3 is TGTGCCAGCAGTTACAACAGAAACAACTATGGCTACACCTTC. Its translation is CASSYNRNNYGYTF.